The 31 T cell receptor beta chains below all came from one sample that was sequenced in a study of OX40 agonist ivuxolimab in advanced cancers. Libraries were built with the immunoSEQ multiplex PCR assay. TCRdb limited this immuneACCESS table to in-frame rearrangements with V and J called. A share of clones is missing; checked studies link under half to unresolved V genes, and the rest is unexplained. This sample gives some 71,000 clones in total; approximately 91% of them show up just once. Roughly 14% of the sample goes to the ten largest clones. The specimen was CD4+ or CD8+ T cells sorted from blood, collected in a trial of the OX40 agonist ivuxolimab. Source of these receptors: an adult with an advanced solid tumor such as melanoma, head and neck, liver or kidney cancer.

This chain joins TRBV9 and TRBJ2-7; 11 positions agree with TRBD2. Looked up from germline, CDR1 is SGDLS and CDR2 is YYNGEE. With 0 bases clipped from V and 3 bases from J, the junction kept 2 bases outside the gene matches. This CDR3 region has 15 residues. CDR3 sequence (DNA): TGTGCCAGCAGCGTAGGAACTAGCGGGAGCTACGAGCAGTACTTC. This encodes CASSVGTSGSYEQYF.

This clone was recorded only once. V is TRBV18 and J is TRBJ2-1, with 10 positions matching TRBD2. CDR1 and CDR2 (germline): KGHSH, LQKENI. The V and J ends lost 3 bases and 8 bases, in that order; junction bases with no gene match: 13. CDR3 length: 17 amino acids. CDR3 coding DNA: TGTGCCAGCTCACCCTACGATCAGCGGGAGGGCCCTCATGAGCAGTTCTTC. The encoded protein is CASSPYDQREGPHEQFF. The whole variable domain, remainder taken from reference TRBV18 and TRBJ2-1, is NAGVMQNPRHLVRRRGQEARLRCSPMKGHSHVYWYRQLPEEGLKFMVYLQKENIIDESGMPKERFSAEFPKEGPSILRIQQVVRGDSAAYFCASSPYDQREGPHEQFFGPGTRLTVL.

V and J are TRBV4-3 and TRBJ1-2; 8 bases fit TRBD1. CDR3 length: 15 amino acids. V dropped 4 bases and J dropped 1; count of bases not matched to a gene: 5. Germline V gives CDR1 LGHNA, CDR2 YSLEER. The CDR3: CASSPGQAINYGYTF. CDR3 nucleotide sequence: TGCGCCAGCAGCCCGGGACAGGCCATTAACTATGGCTACACCTTC.

The chain is built from TRBV7-9 and TRBJ2-5; D remains ambiguous. CDR1 and CDR2 from the germline V gene are SEHNR and FQNEAQ (reference sequence). CDR3 size: 17 residues. The V and J ends lost 3 bases and 5 bases respectively, with 22 bases between them. Here the CDR3 reads CASSFSPLKLHGETQYF. CDR3 DNA sequence: TGTGCCAGCAGCTTTTCGCCGCTCAAGCTGCACGGGGAGACCCAGTACTTC. The full variable domain, with the rest looked up from reference TRBV7-9 and TRBJ2-5, is DTGVSQNPRHKITKRGQNVTFRCDPISEHNRLYWYRQTLGQGPEFLTYFQNEAQLEKSRLLSDRFSAERPKGSFSTLEIQRTEQGDSAMYLCASSFSPLKLHGETQYFGPGTRLLVL.

This clone was recorded at least ten times. The rearrangement uses TRBV11-2 and TRBJ1-2; 7 bases are a match to TRBD1. Per germline, CDR1 SGHAT and CDR2 FQNNGV. The CDR3 runs to 14 residues. Trimming cost V 4 bases and J 6 bases; bases outside gene matches: 8. The CDR3 DNA follows: TGTGCCAGCAGCTCTAACAGGGGCGGGGATGGCTACACCTTC. It encodes CASSSNRGGDGYTF.

The chain carries TRBV4-1 and TRBJ2-2, with TRBD2 matching over 8 bases. CDR3 size: 18 residues. J gave up 4 bases and V 0 bases, and 10 bases lay outside the gene matches. Germline V gene sequence: CDR1 MGHRA, CDR2 YSYEKL. CDR3 coding DNA: TGCGCCAGCAGCCAAGATCGGCTAGCGGGCATGGGCACCGGGGAGCTGTTTTTT. It translates to CASSQDRLAGMGTGELFF.

The chain is built from TRBV28 and TRBJ1-5; tentatively, D is TRBD1 (5 bases). The germline V and J ends were trimmed by 6 bases and 0 bases, with 18 bases remaining between them. CDR1 MDHEN and CDR2 SYDVKM come from the germline V gene. The CDR3 is 17 residues long. CDR3 sequence (DNA): TGTGCCAGCAGCGAACCGGGACCGACTTATAGCAATCAGCCCCAGCATTTT. This encodes CASSEPGPTYSNQPQHF.

The CDR3 loop reads CASSNFSFHEQYF. The CDR3 DNA is TGTGCCAGCAGCAATTTCAGCTTCCACGAGCAGTACTTC. V is TRBV13 and J is TRBJ2-7; no clear D gene. Germline loops: CDR1 PRHDT, CDR2 FYEKMQ (reference sequence). CDR3 length: 13 amino acids. V was cut by 5 bases and J by 5 bases, with 13 bases left in between.

This sequence joins TRBV7-9 and TRBJ2-3; TRBD1 aligns across 10 bases. The CDR3 has 15 residues. Germline loops: CDR1 SEHNR, CDR2 FQNEAQ (reference sequence). The V segment lost 5 bases and the J segment 4 bases; nucleotides outside the gene matches: 6. The CDR3 reads CASSPGTGDSDTQYF. The CDR3 DNA follows: TGTGCCAGCAGCCCCGGGACAGGGGACTCAGATACGCAGTATTTT.

This CDR3 reads CASSEMLAGEGETQYF. The CDR3 region has the DNA TGCGCCAGCAGTGAGATGCTAGCGGGAGAAGGAGAGACCCAGTACTTC. The chain carries TRBV10-2 and TRBJ2-5; 10 bases are a match to TRBD2. The CDR3 extends over 16 amino acids. Germline CDR1 WSHSY, CDR2 SAAADI. Trimming took 2 bases from V and 4 from J; bases not matched to a gene: 7.

The chain links TRBV4-2 to TRBJ1-1; 7 nucleotides match TRBD1. The CDR3 contains 15 residues. Germline V gene data show CDR1 as LGHNA and CDR2 as YNFKEQ. Trimming removed 3 bases from V and 4 bases from J; junction bases left unmatched: 8. CDR3 in DNA: TGTGCCAGCAGCCAGAGAGAGGGGGCTGGCACTGAAGCTTTCTTT. Protein product: CASSQREGAGTEAFF.

The V gene is TRBV6-5, the J gene TRBJ1-5; no clear D. V was cut by 3 bases and J by 2 bases, with 8 bases left in between. This CDR3 is built from 14 residues. Germline V CDR1 and CDR2: MNHEY, SVGAGI. The CDR3 loop reads CASSYAKGNQPQHF. Written as DNA, the CDR3 is TGTGCCAGCAGTTATGCAAAGGGCAATCAGCCCCAGCATTTT.

The chain couples TRBV28 to TRBJ2-7, with 10 bases matching TRBD1. The V gene's germline CDR1 is MDHEN and CDR2 SYDVKM. The CDR3 loop spans 15 amino acids. With 4 bases clipped from V and 2 bases from J, the junction kept 5 bases outside the gene matches. As DNA, the CDR3 is TGTGCCAGCAGTTCCCAGGGGACAGGGGCCTACGAGCAGTACTTC. This sequence encodes CASSSQGTGAYEQYF. Together with reference TRBV28 and TRBJ2-7, the CDR3 gives the full variable domain: DVKVTQSSRYLVKRTGEKVFLECVQDMDHENMFWYRQDPGLGLRLIYFSYDVKMKEKGDIPEGYSVSREKKERFSLILESASTNQTSMYLCASSSQGTGAYEQYFGPGTRLTVT.

This rearrangement joins TRBV5-5 to TRBJ1-1; no firm D call. Trimming took off 2 bases at V and 6 bases at J, with 8 bases between the two ends. The germline V gene has CDR1 SGHKS and CDR2 YYEKEE (reference sequence). The length of the CDR3 is 12 residues. The CDR3 DNA is TGTGCCAGCAGCTTCAACGCGGCTGAAGCTTTCTTT. Protein product: CASSFNAAEAFF.

J is TRBJ1-2 and V is TRBV28; a possible D gene is TRBD1 (6 bases). The CDR3 covers 14 residues. Trimming took off 7 bases at V and 4 bases at J, with 16 bases between the two ends. Germline lookup yields CDR1 MDHEN and CDR2 SYDVKM. CDR3 protein: CASTNSGAGYGYTF. The CDR3 DNA reads TGTGCCAGCACCAACTCAGGGGCAGGCTATGGCTACACCTTC.

The rearrangement uses TRBV7-2 and TRBJ1-3; unclear D gene. Trimming removed 5 bases from V and 0 bases from J, with 20 bases in between. The germline CDR1 and CDR2 sequences are SGHTA and FQGNSA. The CDR3 has 18 residues. CDR3 nucleotide sequence: TGTGCCAGCAGCCTTACCTGGGCAGGAGACTACTCTGGAAACACCATATATTTT. It encodes CASSLTWAGDYSGNTIYF.

The sample holds one count of this clone. The gene calls are TRBV6-5 and TRBJ1-5; the match to TRBD1 covers 7 bases. The J segment lost 3 bases and the V segment lost 4 bases, leaving 3 bases of the junction unmatched. The CDR3 totals 14 residues. Germline V CDR1 and CDR2: MNHEY, SVGAGI. The DNA of the CDR3 is TGTGCCAGCAGTTGGGGACAGCCCAATCAGCCCCAGCATTTT. This gives the protein CASSWGQPNQPQHF.

This chain connects TRBV15 to TRBJ2-5; 10 positions match TRBD2. CDR1 LNHNV and CDR2 YYDKDF come from the germline V gene (reference sequence). After removal of 0 bases from V and 7 bases from J, the junction contained 5 bases not matched to a gene. The CDR3 length is 15 residues. The CDR3: CATSREIAGGVTQYF. The CDR3, as DNA: TGTGCCACCAGCAGAGAAATAGCGGGAGGTGTGACCCAGTACTTC.

The J gene is TRBJ2-7, the V gene TRBV25-1; 9 nucleotides agree with TRBD2. The J segment lost 0 bases and the V segment lost 6 bases, leaving 0 bases of the junction unmatched. Germline loops: CDR1 MGHDK, CDR2 SYGVNS. This CDR3 region has 13 residues. CDR3 sequence: CASRGLASYEQYF. The CDR3, as DNA: TGTGCCAGCAGGGGACTAGCCTCCTACGAGCAGTACTTC.

This clone was observed a single time. The chain recombines TRBV4-3 with TRBJ2-6; the D gene could be TRBD1 or TRBD2 (6 bases each). The CDR3 runs to 19 residues. CDR1 LGHNA and CDR2 YSLEER come from the germline V gene. V shed 1 base and J shed 0 bases, with 16 bases lying between them. The DNA for the CDR3 is TGCGCCAGCAGCCAAGCCCCGGAGGGGGGACTCTCTGGGGCCAACGTCCTGACTTTC. It yields the protein CASSQAPEGGLSGANVLTF.

The chain combines TRBV13 with TRBJ2-7; D is unclear. CDR1 is PRHDT, CDR2 FYEKMQ, per germline (reference sequence). The germline V and J ends were trimmed by 5 bases and 4 bases, with 21 bases remaining between them. This CDR3 region has 16 residues. The CDR3 here is CASSPTARGPAYEQYF. CDR3 in DNA: TGTGCCAGCAGCCCCACCGCGCGCGGCCCGGCGTACGAGCAGTACTTC.

The chain combines TRBV7-3 with TRBJ2-7, with D perhaps assigned TRBD1 or TRBD2 (7 bases each). V lost 3 bases to trimming and J lost 3 bases, with 12 bases between them. This CDR3 has 14 amino acids. CDR1 and CDR2 from the germline V gene are SGHTA and FQGTGA. The CDR3 loop is CASSFAGGDYEQYF. The DNA of the CDR3 is TGTGCCAGCAGCTTCGCAGGGGGGGACTACGAGCAGTACTTC.

The V call is TRBV2, the J call TRBJ1-1; the match to TRBD1 covers 10 bases. Germline loops: CDR1 SNHLY, CDR2 FYNNEI. The ends lost 10 bases at V and 5 bases at J; junction bases unmatched: 4. This CDR3 spans 12 amino acids. For the CDR3, the DNA is TGTGCCACCAGGACAGGGGGAACTGAAGCTTTCTTT. It yields the protein CATRTGGTEAFF.

The rearrangement uses TRBV6-6 and TRBJ1-1, with D possibly matching TRBD1 (6 bases). CDR3 length equals 14 residues. Between the trimmed V and J ends, which lost 2 bases and 7 bases, there was a span of 14 bases. CDR1 is MNHNY, CDR2 SVGAGI, per germline (reference sequence). CDR3 amino acids: CASSYVTGEFEAFF. CDR3 coding DNA: TGTGCCAGCAGTTACGTGACAGGCGAGTTTGAAGCTTTCTTT.

This rearrangement joins TRBV6-5 to TRBJ1-4; D is ambiguous. This CDR3 is 15 amino acids long. CDR1 is MNHEY and CDR2 is SVGAGI in the germline V gene. Trimming left V 2 bases short and J 2 bases short, with 9 bases between. CDR3 DNA: TGTGCCAGCAGTTACAACCCAAACACTAATGAAAAACTGTTTTTT. It encodes CASSYNPNTNEKLFF.

This clone was recorded only once. The chain recombines TRBV25-1 with TRBJ1-1; possibly TRBD1 for D (6 bases). Between the trimmed V and J ends, which lost 5 bases and 1 base, there was a span of 11 bases. From germline, CDR1 is MGHDK and CDR2 SYGVNS. There are 14 residues in the CDR3. As DNA, the CDR3 is TGTGCCAGCAGTTGGGGGGGCTCGAACACTGAAGCTTTCTTT. Protein sequence: CASSWGGSNTEAFF.

The sample holds one count of this clone. The CDR3: CASSLAVSGLAETNTGELFF. CDR3 DNA: TGCGCCAGCAGCTTGGCCGTTAGCGGACTAGCGGAAACGAACACCGGGGAGCTGTTTTTT. The gene calls are TRBV5-1 and TRBJ2-2, with 10 nucleotides matching TRBD2. Germline V gives CDR1 SGHRS, CDR2 YFSETQ. CDR3 size: 20 residues. Germline trimming cut 0 bases from V and 0 bases from J; bases unmatched to any gene: 11.

CDR3 sequence: CASSQWQVQETQYF. The CDR3 coding sequence is TGCGCCAGCAGTCAATGGCAGGTCCAAGAGACCCAGTACTTC. The chain uses TRBV23-1 and TRBJ2-5; D is unresolved. TRBV23-1 is treated as an ORF (open reading frame) with a function not yet certain. V gave up 1 base and J gave up 1 base, with 7 bases separating them. There are 14 residues in the CDR3.

This CDR3 is CASSLAGQSYEQYF. CDR3 DNA sequence: TGTGCCAGCAGCTTAGCGGGCCAATCCTACGAGCAGTACTTC. The chain recombines TRBV7-3 with TRBJ2-7; D is perhaps TRBD2 (5 bases). This CDR3 is built from 14 residues. CDR1 is SGHTA, CDR2 FQGTGA, per germline. The ends were cut back, 2 bases at V and 1 base at J, with 9 bases in the middle.

A single count supports this clone. The J gene is TRBJ2-7, the V gene TRBV27; maybe TRBD1 (6 bases). CDR3 length equals 13 residues. Trimming removed 6 bases at V and 2 bases at J, with 11 bases between. Germline-derived CDR1 and CDR2 are MNHEY and SMNVEV (reference sequence). The CDR3, as DNA: TGTGCCAGCAGCATGGACAGTACCTACGAGCAGTACTTC. Protein product: CASSMDSTYEQYF.

This rearrangement joins TRBV11-2 to TRBJ1-1; D is unresolved. Germline V CDR1 and CDR2: SGHAT, FQNNGV. Trimming stripped 4 bases from V and 7 bases from J, with 25 bases between. The CDR3 loop spans 17 amino acids. The CDR3 DNA reads TGTGCCAGCAGCTCTATTTTTGAAGGTTCGTCTAACGTTGAAGCTTTCTTT. Residues: CASSSIFEGSSNVEAFF.